The 4 T cell receptor beta chains in this list originate from one sample, sequenced in a study of OX40 agonist ivuxolimab in advanced cancers. The table came from immunoSEQ multiplex PCR; TCRdb's copy has only in-frame clones and leaves some out. The sample lists tens of thousands of clones, roughly 92% seen once, with around 15% in the top ten. Sequences were derived from CD4+ or CD8+ T cells sorted from blood, sampled in a trial of the OX40 agonist ivuxolimab. The receptors here all came from an adult with an advanced solid tumor such as melanoma, head and neck, liver or kidney cancer.

The rearrangement links TRBV9 to TRBJ2-1; D not resolved. Per germline, CDR1 SGDLS and CDR2 YYNGEE. The CDR3 runs to 15 residues. Between the trimmed V and J ends, which lost 0 bases and 0 bases, there was a span of 7 bases. DNA for the CDR3: TGTGCCAGCAGCGTAGATGAAGCCTCCTACAATGAGCAGTTCTTC. It is translated as CASSVDEASYNEQFF. The variable domain in full, completed from reference TRBV9 and TRBJ2-1, reads DSGVTQTPKHLITATGQRVTLRCSPRSGDLSVYWYQQSLDQGLQFLIQYYNGEERAKGNILERFSAQQFPDLHSELNLSSLELGDSALYFCASSVDEASYNEQFFGPGTRLTVL.

The rearrangement joins TRBV11-2 to TRBJ2-3; D call uncertain. Germline-derived CDR1 and CDR2 are SGHAT and FQNNGV. CDR3 length equals 11 residues. V lost 10 bases, J lost 0 bases, and 5 bases lay in between. The CDR3 sequence: CATRSTDTQYF. In DNA form, the CDR3 reads TGTGCCACCCGAAGCACAGATACGCAGTATTTT.

The V call is TRBV19, the J call TRBJ2-6; D uncertain. V was shortened by 2 bases and J by 0 bases, with 5 bases between the two germline ends. CDR1 is LNHDA, CDR2 SQIVND, per germline (reference sequence). This CDR3 has 15 amino acids. The CDR3 loop reads CASSISGSGANVLTF. The CDR3 DNA reads as TGTGCCAGTAGTATATCCGGCTCTGGGGCCAACGTCCTGACTTTC.

This clone has just a few counts. The chain couples TRBV6-5 to TRBJ1-2, with unresolved D. Germline V gene sequence: CDR1 MNHEY, CDR2 SVGAGI. This CDR3 region has 11 residues. V was cut by 7 bases and J by 2 bases, with 5 bases left in between. This CDR3 is CASMLNYGYTF. Written as DNA, the CDR3 is TGTGCCAGCATGTTGAACTATGGCTACACCTTC.